The clone carrying this T cell receptor beta chain was observed once. Original data processing: Nucleated cell number was recorded as an estimate derived from reference gene primer amplification. Sequenced by immunoSEQ multiplex PCR; TCRdb stores in-frame clones only, minus some. Clonal size and the V and J genes are those of that table, whereas D and trimming came from the DNA. Among over 130,000 clones listed, approximately 86% were seen once. The data were taken from a study of blood T cell repertoires in COVID-19. On the study more broadly: The United States, Italy and Spain were the sources of the acute and convalescent COVID-19 samples. The analysed material was cDNA or gDNA that came from T cells, B-cell-depleted T cells, or PBMCs.

Trimming cost V 2 bases and J 1 base, with 6 bases left between them. The CDR3 runs to 14 residues. Germline assignment: CDR1 SGHDT and CDR2 YYEEEE. The sequenced sample was peripheral blood. The V and J genes are TRBV5-6 and TRBJ2-2; D unresolved. The source of this sequence is a man aged 70-80 years with acute or convalescent COVID-19. The CDR3 sequence is CASSLPRNTGELFF. The CDR3 DNA reads TGTGCCAGCAGCTTACCCAGGAACACCGGGGAGCTGTTTTTT.